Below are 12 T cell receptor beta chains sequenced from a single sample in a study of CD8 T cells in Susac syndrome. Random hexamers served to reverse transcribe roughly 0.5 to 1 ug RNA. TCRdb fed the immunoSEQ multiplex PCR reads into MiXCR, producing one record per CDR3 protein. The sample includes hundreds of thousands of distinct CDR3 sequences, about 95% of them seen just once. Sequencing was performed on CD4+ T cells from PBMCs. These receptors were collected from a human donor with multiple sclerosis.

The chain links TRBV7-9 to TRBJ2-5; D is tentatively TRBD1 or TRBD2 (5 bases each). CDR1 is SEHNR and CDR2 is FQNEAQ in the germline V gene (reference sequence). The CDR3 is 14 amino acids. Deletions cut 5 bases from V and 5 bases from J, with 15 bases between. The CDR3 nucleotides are TGTGCCAGCAGCCCAGGGAGTGTTGGGGAGACCCAGTACTTC. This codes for CASSPGSVGETQYF.

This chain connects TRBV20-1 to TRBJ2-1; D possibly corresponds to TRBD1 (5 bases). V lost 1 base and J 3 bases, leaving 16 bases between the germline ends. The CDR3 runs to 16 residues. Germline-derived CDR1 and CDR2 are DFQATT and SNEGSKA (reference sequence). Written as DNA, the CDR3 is TGCAGTGCTAGAGGGGGATCGGCAGGGATCTACAATGAGCAGTTCTTC. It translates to CSARGGSAGIYNEQFF.

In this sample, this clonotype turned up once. The CDR3 sequence: CASSYRDREAFF. The DNA for the CDR3 is TGTGCCAGCAGCTACCGGGACAGAGAAGCTTTCTTT. The rearrangement joins TRBV12-3 or TRBV12-4 to TRBJ1-1, with TRBD1 matching over 7 bases. V was clipped by 6 bases and J by 8 bases; unmatched bases: 6. The CDR3 is made up of 12 amino acids.

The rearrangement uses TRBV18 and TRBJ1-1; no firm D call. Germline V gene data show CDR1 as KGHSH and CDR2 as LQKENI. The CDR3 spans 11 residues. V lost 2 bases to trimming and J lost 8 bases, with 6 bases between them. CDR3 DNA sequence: TGTGCCAGCTCACCAGCGTCAGAAGCTTTCTTT. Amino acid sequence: CASSPASEAFF.

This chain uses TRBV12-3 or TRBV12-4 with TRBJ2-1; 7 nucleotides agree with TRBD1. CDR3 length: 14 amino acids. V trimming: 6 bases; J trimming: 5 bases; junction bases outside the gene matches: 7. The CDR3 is CASSPGTVDNEQFF. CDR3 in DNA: TGTGCCAGCAGCCCCGGGACAGTAGACAATGAGCAGTTCTTC.

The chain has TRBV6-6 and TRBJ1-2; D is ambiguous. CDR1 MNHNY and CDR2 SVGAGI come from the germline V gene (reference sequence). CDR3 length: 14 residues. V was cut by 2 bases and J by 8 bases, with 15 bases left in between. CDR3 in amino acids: CASSYGAGSAGYTF. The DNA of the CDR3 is TGTGCCAGCAGTTACGGTGCAGGTTCAGCAGGCTACACCTTC.

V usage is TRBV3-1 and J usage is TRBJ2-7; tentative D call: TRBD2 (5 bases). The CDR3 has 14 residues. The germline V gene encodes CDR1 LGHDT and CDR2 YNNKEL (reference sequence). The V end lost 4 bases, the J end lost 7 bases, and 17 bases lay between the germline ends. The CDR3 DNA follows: TGTGCCAGCAGCCCCCTGGACTGGGGTCGAGAGCAGTACTTC. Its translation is CASSPLDWGREQYF.

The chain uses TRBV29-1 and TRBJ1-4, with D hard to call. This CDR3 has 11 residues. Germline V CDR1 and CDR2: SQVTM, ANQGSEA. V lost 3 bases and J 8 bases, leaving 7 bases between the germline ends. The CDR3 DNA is TGCAGCGTTGAGAGAGGAGAAAAACTGTTTTTT. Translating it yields CSVERGEKLFF.

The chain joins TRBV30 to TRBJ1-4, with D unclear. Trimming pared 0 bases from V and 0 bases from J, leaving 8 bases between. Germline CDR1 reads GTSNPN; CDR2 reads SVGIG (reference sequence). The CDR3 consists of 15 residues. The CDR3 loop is CAWSVGIATNEKLFF. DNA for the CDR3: TGTGCCTGGAGTGTAGGGATTGCAACTAATGAAAAACTGTTTTTT.

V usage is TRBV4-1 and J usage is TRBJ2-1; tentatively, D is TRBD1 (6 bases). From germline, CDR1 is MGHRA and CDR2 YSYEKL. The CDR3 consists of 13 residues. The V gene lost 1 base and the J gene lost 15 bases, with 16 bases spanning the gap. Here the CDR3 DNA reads TGCGCCAGCAGCCAAGGACCAGGGGAAATCCGGTTCTTC. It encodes CASSQGPGEIRFF.

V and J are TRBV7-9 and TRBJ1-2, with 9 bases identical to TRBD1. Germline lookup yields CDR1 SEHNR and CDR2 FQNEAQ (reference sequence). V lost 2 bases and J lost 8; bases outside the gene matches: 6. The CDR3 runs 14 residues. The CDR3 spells CASSLKGQGGGYTF. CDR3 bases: TGTGCCAGCAGCTTAAAGGGACAGGGAGGCGGCTACACCTTC.

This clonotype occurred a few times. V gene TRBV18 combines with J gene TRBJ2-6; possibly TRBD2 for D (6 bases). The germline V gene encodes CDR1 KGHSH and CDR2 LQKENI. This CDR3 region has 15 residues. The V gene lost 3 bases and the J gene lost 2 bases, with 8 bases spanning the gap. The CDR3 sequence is CASSPSGAGANVLTF. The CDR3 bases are TGTGCCAGCTCACCTTCGGGGGCTGGGGCCAACGTCCTGACTTTC. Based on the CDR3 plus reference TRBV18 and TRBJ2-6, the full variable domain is NAGVMQNPRHLVRRRGQEARLRCSPMKGHSHVYWYRQLPEEGLKFMVYLQKENIIDESGMPKERFSAEFPKEGPSILRIQQVVRGDSAAYFCASSPSGAGANVLTFGAGSRLTVL.